What follows describes a single T cell receptor beta chain. This clonotype was seen repeatedly, ten times or more. Its target antigen remains unknown. Qualities for individual bases were not recorded, and no much larger clone is one base off. Instrument on record: Illumina MiSeq. The public reads were reprocessed in TCRdb via fastp at Q25 and MiXCR, keeping in-frame beta chains. Identical CDR3 protein sequences are pooled into one entry, listed with their most common genes and DNA. This sample gives 6,000 or so distinct CDR3 sequences in total; about 9.2% of them show up just once. The ten largest clones add up to 5% to 5.5% of the sample. These data come from a study. After removal of 3 bases from V and 7 bases from J, the junction retains 3 bases not matched to a gene. The CDR3 covers 14 residues, taking in both the cysteine and the phenylalanine. The retained sequence is limited to the CDR3, 42 bases, with the frame set at the first base. The germline V gene sets CDR1 to MNHNS and CDR2 to SASEGT.

The source of this sequence is a human donor with rheumatoid arthritis. The sample comprised CD4+ T cells from synovial fluid. The chain is encoded by TRBV6-1 joined to TRBJ1-5, and 10 junctional nucleotides match TRBD1. The DNA is as follows: TGTGCCAGCAGTGAGGGACAGGGGAACCAGCCCCAGCATTTT. Translated, it gives CASSEGQGNQPQHF.